The 2 T cell receptor beta chains listed next were all sequenced from one sample in a study of tumor-infiltrating lymphocytes in primary liver carcinoma. TCR beta cDNA was made from approximately 500 ng total RNA with a constant-region primer. Each TCR beta library was derived from three nested multiplex PCR rounds that employed slightly modified ARM-PCR. Amplification in the first two PCR rounds was performed using TRBV1-TRBV30 forward primers and a C-beta reverse primer for 9 to 11 cycles each. A single record per CDR3 protein comes from TCRdb applying MiXCR to the multiplex PCR reads. This sample has about 120,000 distinct CDR3 sequences, with about two thirds found just once. Co-extraction of both nucleic acids (RNA and DNA) used roughly 18-34 mg of unsorted bulk tissue. The sample consisted of tumor-adjacent normal liver tissue. The origin of the receptors is a woman aged 55-75 years with primary liver carcinoma and hepatitis B virus infection.

For this clonotype: It may be a read error: a sequence one base away is much more abundant. V is TRBV5-1 and J is TRBJ1-1; D remains unclear. The germline CDR1 and CDR2 sequences are SGHRS and YFSETQ. The CDR3 loop spans 12 amino acids. The CDR3: CVSSLDSTEAFF. In DNA, the CDR3 is TGCGTCAGCAGCTTGGATAGCACTGAAGCTTTCTTT.

Worth noting for this clonotype: The junction differs from germline at one of its ends, possibly a read error. The V and J genes are TRBV4-1 and TRBJ2-3, with 9 bases matching TRBD2. Germline V lookup: CDR1 MGHRA, CDR2 YSYEKL. CDR3 length equals 14 residues. The CDR3 DNA sequence: TGCGCCAGCGCACTAGCGGGTAACACAGATGCGCAGTATTTT. This sequence encodes CASALAGNTDAQYF.